This T cell receptor beta chain was identified in a study of Ad26.COV2.S vaccination and SARS-CoV-2 variants. Study summary: It was the COV1001 Ad26.COV2.S trial arm that included the donor.

Here immunoSEQ multiplex PCR was the method, and the copy in TCRdb shows in-frame clones only, minus some. This sample has 400,000 to 500,000 clones, with roughly nine tenths found just once. The V gene lost 2 bases and the J gene lost 4 bases, with 20 bases spanning the gap. The CDR3 runs 18 residues. CDR1 and CDR2 from the germline V gene are LGHNA and YSLEER. The treatment is: around 19 received Ad26.COV2.S at low or high dose, single or two shots; several received placebo; per-sample allocation not given. All samples were drawn on day 63, counting from the first vaccine or placebo injection. The sequence was obtained from a person between 18 and 59 years old who received the Ad26.COV2.S COVID-19 vaccine or a placebo. The chain links TRBV4-3 to TRBJ2-2; a weak D match, TRBD1 (6 bases). The starting material was peripheral blood, obtained in a trial of Ad26.COV2.S vaccine versus placebo. CDR3 coding DNA: TGCGCCAGCAGCCAACCCCCACGATACAGGGCCGGCACCGGGGAGCTGTTTTTT. It is translated as CASSQPPRYRAGTGELFF.